This T cell receptor (beta chain) appears in the sequencing data of a study of CD8+CD57+ T cells in acquired aplastic anemia. This clonotype occurred a few times. Using genomic DNA as the template, TCR beta VDJ and CDR3 profiling was carried out. TCRdb reprocessed the reads via MiXCR and lists one record per CDR3 protein. The top ten hold roughly 64% of the sample, which has about 200,000 distinct CDR3 sequences, 65% seen once. Germline-derived CDR1 and CDR2 are SGHVS and FNYEAQ. CDR3 size: 14 residues. Trimming removed 4 bases from V and 3 bases from J, with 13 bases in between. All patients picked for sequencing had shown, by flow cytometry, an expansion of CD8+CD57+ cells.

The source of this sequence is a human donor with aplastic anemia. Sequences were obtained from sorted CD4+, CD8+, or CD8+CD57+ T cells (not recorded which) from PBMCs. The chain combines TRBV7-6 with TRBJ2-7; D perhaps matches TRBD1 (6 bases). The CDR3 nucleotides read TGTGCCAGCAGCTCCGGCGGACAGTACTACGAGCAGTACTTC. Its translation: CASSSGGQYYEQYF.